The 4 T cell receptor beta chains presented below share a single source sample, sequenced in a study of response to subunit inactivated influenza vaccine. TCRdb re-analysed the RT-PCR reads in MiXCR, keeping a single row per CDR3 protein. The sample records just under 550,000 distinct CDR3 sequences, under 30% being singletons. This same sample was also taken into another study, of T cells expressing NK-cell markers. That paper adds: Libraries used 5'RACE template switching adding universal primer site and UMIs.

The source material was CD4+ T cells sorted from PBMCs, sampled about 12 days after vaccination. The receptors were gathered from a man aged 45-65 years who received an inactivated influenza vaccine.

This clonotype was seen many times. The J gene is TRBJ2-5, the V gene TRBV12-3 or TRBV12-4, with TRBD2 matching over 8 bases. This CDR3 contains 14 residues. The V segment lost 2 bases and the J segment 3 bases; nucleotides outside the gene matches: 2. The CDR3 DNA reads TGTGCCAGCAGTTTACTAGCGGGCGAAGAGACCCAGTACTTC. Encoded protein: CASSLLAGEETQYF.

This clonotype was seen more than once but under ten times. CDR3 sequence reads: CASSEKTGTYEQYF. The CDR3 bases are TGTGCCAGCAGTGAAAAAACTGGGACCTACGAGCAGTACTTC. The J gene is TRBJ2-7, the V gene TRBV6-1, with no clear D. Germline V lookup: CDR1 MNHNS, CDR2 SASEGT. Trimming shortened V by 2 bases and J by 2 bases, and 10 bases separated the two germline ends. The CDR3 is 14 residues long.

This clonotype has just a few counts. V is TRBV12-3 or TRBV12-4 and J is TRBJ2-7, with D maybe TRBD1 (6 bases). The CDR3 spans 15 residues. V was shortened by 4 bases and J by 0 bases, with 13 bases between the two germline ends. CDR3 protein: CASSSAGTPSYEQYF. The CDR3 coding sequence is TGTGCCAGCAGTTCCGCCGGGACACCCTCCTACGAGCAGTACTTC.

This chain connects TRBV28 to TRBJ2-5; a possible D gene is TRBD2 (6 bases). The V gene lost 6 bases and the J gene lost 7 bases, with 12 bases spanning the gap. The CDR3 has 12 residues. CDR1 and CDR2 (germline): MDHEN, SYDVKM. The CDR3 region is CASRPPGGTQYF. In nucleotides, the CDR3 is TGTGCCAGCAGGCCCCCCGGGGGGACCCAGTACTTC.